This paragraph covers one TCR beta chain sequence. The target antigen is unknown. TCRdb fed the reads into MiXCR, producing one record per CDR3 protein. The sample gives some 800,000 distinct CDR3 sequences, over 25% of which show up once; around 12% is in the top ten. These data come from a study of T cell repertoires in cytomegalovirus infection. The CDR3 consists of 15 residues. Germline V gene data show CDR1 as MNHNS and CDR2 as SASEGT. V was shortened by 8 bases and J by 3 bases, with 14 bases between the two germline ends. The sequenced sample was cultured CD8+ T cells from PBMCs, obtained from culture after CMV antigen stimulation. This TCR was recovered from a human donor in good health (CMV status not recorded). Some clones in this sample may be carry-over from other donors' samples. This sequence joins TRBV6-1 and TRBJ1-6; D perhaps matches TRBD1 (5 bases). CDR3 DNA: TGTGCCAGCGTTTCCGGGGCAGTCTATAATTCACCCCTCCACTTT. It encodes CASVSGAVYNSPLHF.